These 8 T cell receptor beta chains were sequenced from one sample in a study of blood T cell repertoires in COVID-19. Libraries were prepared by immunoSEQ multiplex PCR; TCRdb keeps only in-frame clonotypes and omits some of them. Of under 300,000 clones in the sample, approximately 90% are singletons; the top ten hold 3.6%. The material sequenced was peripheral blood. The receptors originated from a young man with active or convalescent COVID-19.

This chain connects TRBV9 to TRBJ2-7, with TRBD2 matching 7 bases. CDR1 is SGDLS, CDR2 YYNGEE, per germline. Trimming cost V 4 bases and J 0 bases; bases outside gene matches: 4. The CDR3 has 14 residues. The DNA for the CDR3 is TGTGCCAGCAGCACAGCGGGGTACTCCTACGAGCAGTACTTC. As protein: CASSTAGYSYEQYF.

The V gene is TRBV10-3, the J gene TRBJ2-1, with TRBD1 as a possible D gene (6 bases). Trimming cost V 9 bases and J 1 base, with 7 bases left between them. The CDR3 consists of 12 residues. Germline V gene lookup returns CDR1 ENHRY and CDR2 SYGVKD. CDR3 loop: CAIRGSYNEQFF. The CDR3 region has the DNA TGTGCCATTAGGGGGTCCTACAATGAGCAGTTCTTC.

The V and J genes are TRBV3-1 (or the pseudogene TRBV3-2) and TRBJ1-2, with 7 bases matching TRBD1. CDR1 is LGHDT and CDR2 is YNNKEL in the germline V gene (reference sequence). Germline trimming cut 0 bases from V and 6 bases from J; bases unmatched to any gene: 4. The CDR3 has 14 amino acids. CDR3 region: CASSQDWDSDGYTF. For the CDR3, the DNA is TGTGCCAGCAGCCAAGATTGGGACAGCGATGGCTACACCTTC.

V is TRBV24-1 and J is TRBJ2-7; tentatively, D is TRBD2 (7 bases). The CDR3 has 14 residues. Trimming pared 6 bases from V and 1 base from J, leaving 12 bases between. The germline V gene has CDR1 KGHDR and CDR2 SFDVKD. In DNA, the CDR3 is TGTGCCACCAGTTCGGGGGGCAAGTCCTACGAGCAGTACTTC. The encoded protein is CATSSGGKSYEQYF.

The chain joins TRBV4-2 to TRBJ2-5; D unresolved. CDR3 length equals 15 residues. The ends were cut back, 3 bases at V and 5 bases at J, with 16 bases in the middle. Germline V CDR1 and CDR2: LGHNA, YNFKEQ. The CDR3 DNA is TGTGCCAGCAGCCAGGGTACTCCTGGCAGGGAGACCCAGTACTTC. It specifies CASSQGTPGRETQYF.

V is TRBV6-2 or TRBV6-3 and J is TRBJ1-3; D uncertain. Trimming shortened V by 2 bases and J by 0 bases, and 5 bases separated the two germline ends. This CDR3 is built from 14 residues. Germline CDR1 reads MNHEY; CDR2 reads SVGEGT. The CDR3 DNA is TGTGCCAGCAGTTACGTGAGCTCTGGAAACACCATATATTTT. Translating gives CASSYVSSGNTIYF.

The chain employs TRBV12-3 or TRBV12-4 and TRBJ1-5; 7 bases are a match to TRBD1. The V and J ends lost 5 bases and 6 bases, in that order; junction bases with no gene match: 4. The CDR3 loop spans 13 amino acids. The CDR3: CASSPQGGQPQHF. DNA for the CDR3: TGTGCCAGCAGTCCCCAGGGGGGTCAGCCCCAGCATTTT.

The chain is built from TRBV27 and TRBJ2-7; the match to TRBD2 covers 11 bases. V shed 8 bases, J shed 0 bases, and the junction held 6 bases outside the gene matches. The CDR3 spans 15 residues. From germline, CDR1 is MNHEY and CDR2 SMNVEV (reference sequence). The DNA of the CDR3 is TGTGCCAGCTTCCCGACTAGCGGGGACTCCTACGAGCAGTACTTC. This gives the protein CASFPTSGDSYEQYF.